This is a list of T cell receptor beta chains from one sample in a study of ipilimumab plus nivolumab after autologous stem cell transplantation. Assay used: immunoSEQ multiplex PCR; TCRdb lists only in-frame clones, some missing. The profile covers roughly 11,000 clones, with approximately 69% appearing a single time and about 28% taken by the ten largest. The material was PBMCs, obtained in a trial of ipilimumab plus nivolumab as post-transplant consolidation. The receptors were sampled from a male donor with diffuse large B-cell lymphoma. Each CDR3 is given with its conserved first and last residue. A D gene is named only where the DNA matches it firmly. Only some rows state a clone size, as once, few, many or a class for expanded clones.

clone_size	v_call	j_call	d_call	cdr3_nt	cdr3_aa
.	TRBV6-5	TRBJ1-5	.	TGTGCCAGCACCGACAAGTCCCAGCCCCAGCATTTT	CASTDKSQPQHF
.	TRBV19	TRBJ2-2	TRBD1	TGTGCCAGTAGACAGGGGGCGAACACCGGGGAGCTGTTTTTT	CASRQGANTGELFF
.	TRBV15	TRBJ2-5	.	TGTGCCACCAGCAGCCCAGGGAAAGAGACCCAGTACTTC	CATSSPGKETQYF
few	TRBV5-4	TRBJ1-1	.	TGTGCCAGCAGCTTGAGCTTCATGAACACTGAAGCTTTCTTT	CASSLSFMNTEAFF
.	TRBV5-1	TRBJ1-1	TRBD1	TGCGCCAGCAGTCGACAGGGGGTCGAGATGAACACTGAAGCTTTCTTT	CASSRQGVEMNTEAFF
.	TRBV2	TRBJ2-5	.	TGTGCCAGCAGTGAGTGGACTTGGGGGGAGACCCAGTACTTC	CASSEWTWGETQYF
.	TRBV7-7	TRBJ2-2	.	TGTGCTAGCAGCGCAGGAGTGACAGCTAACACCGGGGAGCTGTTTTTT	CASSAGVTANTGELFF
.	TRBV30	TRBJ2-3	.	TGTGCCTACCCTGGTCCGGGACCCACAGATACGCAGTATTTT	CAYPGPGPTDTQYF
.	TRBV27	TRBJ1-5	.	TGTGCCAGCAGTTTATATCCCTATGATCAGCCCCAGCATTTT	CASSLYPYDQPQHF
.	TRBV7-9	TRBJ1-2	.	TGTGCCAGCAGCTTAGGGCAGGTGTCGAGCTATGGCTACACCTTC	CASSLGQVSSYGYTF
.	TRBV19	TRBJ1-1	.	TGTGCCAGTAGTGCGGGACGCCTGAACACTGAAGCTTTCTTT	CASSAGRLNTEAFF
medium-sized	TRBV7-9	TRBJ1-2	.	TGTGCCAGCAGCCCCGGCCCGAATACCGACTATGGCTACACCTTC	CASSPGPNTDYGYTF
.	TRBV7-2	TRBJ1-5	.	TGTGCCAGCAGCTTAGCTTCAGTCCACGCTGATCAGCCCCAGCATTTT	CASSLASVHADQPQHF
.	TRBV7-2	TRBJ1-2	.	TGTGCCAGCAGCTTAGCAAGGGATAACTATGGCTACACCTTC	CASSLARDNYGYTF
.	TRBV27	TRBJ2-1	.	TGTGCCAGCAGTTTATATGTGAAGGGGTTGGATGAGCAGTTCTTC	CASSLYVKGLDEQFF
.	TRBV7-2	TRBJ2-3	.	TGTGCCAGCAGCTTGCTGCGCACAGATACGCAGTATTTT	CASSLLRTDTQYF
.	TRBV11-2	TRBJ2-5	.	TGTGCCAGCAGCTTAGAAAGGGAGACCCAGTACTTC	CASSLERETQYF
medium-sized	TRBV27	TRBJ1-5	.	TGTGCCAGCAGTTTATCCGCCGGGGAATTCAGCAATCAGCCCCAGCATTTT	CASSLSAGEFSNQPQHF
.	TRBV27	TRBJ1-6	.	TGTGCCAGCAGTTTATACGGGAATTATAATTCACCCCTCCACTTT	CASSLYGNYNSPLHF
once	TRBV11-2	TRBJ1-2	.	TGTGCCAGCAGTCCAGCCGCTGGACGGGGGAACTATGGCTACACCTTC	CASSPAAGRGNYGYTF
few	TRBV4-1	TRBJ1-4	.	TGCGCCAGCAGCCAAGGGGCCGAGGCGACAGCACATAATGAAAAACTGTTTTTT	CASSQGAEATAHNEKLFF
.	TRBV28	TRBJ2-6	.	TGTGCCAGCAGTCTTGGCTCTGGGGCCAACGTCCTGACTTTC	CASSLGSGANVLTF
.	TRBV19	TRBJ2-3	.	TGTGCCAGTAGTATAGTAACGGGGGCCGGCACAGATACGCAGTATTTT	CASSIVTGAGTDTQYF
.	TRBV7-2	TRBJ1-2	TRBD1	TGTGCCAGCAGCGCCCACAGGGGGGACTATGGCTACACCTTC	CASSAHRGDYGYTF
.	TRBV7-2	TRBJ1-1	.	TGTGCCAGCAGCCCCGGGACACTGAACACTGAAGCTTTCTTT	CASSPGTLNTEAFF
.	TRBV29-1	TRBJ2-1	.	TGCAGCGTGGGCAAGCTGGGCTCCTACAATGAGCAGTTCTTC	CSVGKLGSYNEQFF
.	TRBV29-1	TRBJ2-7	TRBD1	TGCAGCGTTTGGACAGGGGAGACCTACGAGCAGTACTTC	CSVWTGETYEQYF
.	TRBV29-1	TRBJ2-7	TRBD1	TGCAGCGCAAGAAGGACAGGGATCTACGAGCAGTACTTC	CSARRTGIYEQYF
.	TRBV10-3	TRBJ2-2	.	TGTGCCATCAGGCCAAACACCGGGGAGCTGTTTTTT	CAIRPNTGELFF
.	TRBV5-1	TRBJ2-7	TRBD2	TGCGCCAGCAGATTGGATACCGGACTAGCGTACGAGCAGTACTTC	CASRLDTGLAYEQYF
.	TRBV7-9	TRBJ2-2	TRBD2	TGTGCCAGCAGCTTAAGGCGGGGGGTCGGGACCGGGGAGCTGTTTTTT	CASSLRRGVGTGELFF
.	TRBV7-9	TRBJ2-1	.	TGTGCCAGCAGCTACGGGGGCAGCTACAATGAGCAGTTCTTC	CASSYGGSYNEQFF
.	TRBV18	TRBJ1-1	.	TGTGCCAGCTCACCAATACAGGGCTCCCGCGTGAACACTGAAGCTTTCTTT	CASSPIQGSRVNTEAFF
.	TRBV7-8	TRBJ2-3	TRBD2	TGTGCCAGCAGCCAATCGGGACTAGCGGGTCACACAGATACGCAGTATTTT	CASSQSGLAGHTDTQYF
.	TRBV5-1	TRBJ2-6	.	TGCGCCAGCAGCCCCCGACAGGGAGGAGGCTCTGGGGCCAACGTCCTGACTTTC	CASSPRQGGGSGANVLTF
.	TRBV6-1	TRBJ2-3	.	TGTGCCAGCAGTGAAGTCCCGGGGAGCACAGATACGCAGTATTTT	CASSEVPGSTDTQYF
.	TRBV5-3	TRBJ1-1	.	TGTGCCAGAAGCTCTCCGGCCCAGGAAGCTTTCTTT	CARSSPAQEAFF
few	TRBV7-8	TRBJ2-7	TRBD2	TGTGCCAGCAGCAACTTGAACAGCGGGGGGGACCACGAGCAGTACTTC	CASSNLNSGGDHEQYF
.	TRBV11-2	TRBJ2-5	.	TGTGCCAGCAGTTACATCCGGACCGGGGAGACCCAGTACTTC	CASSYIRTGETQYF
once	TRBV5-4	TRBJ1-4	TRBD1	TGTGCCAGCAGCCCATTCAGGGGGCCTAATGAAAAACTGTTTTTT	CASSPFRGPNEKLFF
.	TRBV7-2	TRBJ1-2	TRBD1	TGTGCCAGCAGCTTGGGACAGAACTATGGCTACACCTTC	CASSLGQNYGYTF
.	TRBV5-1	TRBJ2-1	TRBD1	TGCGCCAGCAGCATCGGGACAGGCCAAGCCAATGAGCAGTTCTTC	CASSIGTGQANEQFF
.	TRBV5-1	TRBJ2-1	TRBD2	TGCGCCAGCAGCTTGCCGGGACTAGGGTACAATGAGCAGTTCTTC	CASSLPGLGYNEQFF
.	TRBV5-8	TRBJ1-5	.	TGTGCCAGCAGCCACGGGGGGGACAGCAATCAGCCCCAGCATTTT	CASSHGGDSNQPQHF
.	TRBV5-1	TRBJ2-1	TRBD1	TGCGCCAGCAGCTTGGTTCAGGGGGCGCGGAATGAGCAGTTCTTC	CASSLVQGARNEQFF
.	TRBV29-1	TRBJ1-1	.	TGCAGCGTTGAGTATCAGGAGGTGAACACTGAAGCTTTCTTT	CSVEYQEVNTEAFF
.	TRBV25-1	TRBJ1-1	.	TGTGCCAGCAGTGGTCAAGGTAACACTGAAGCTTTCTTT	CASSGQGNTEAFF
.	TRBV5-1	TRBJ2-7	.	TGCGCCAGCAGCTTGGTGGGGAGCCACTACGAGCAGTACTTC	CASSLVGSHYEQYF
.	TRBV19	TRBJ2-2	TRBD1	TGTGCCAGTAGCACAGGGGGCTGGCGGACCGGGGAGCTGTTTTTT	CASSTGGWRTGELFF
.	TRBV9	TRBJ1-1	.	TGTGCCAGCAGCTGGCGAGGGGAGGGTACTGAAGCTTTCTTT	CASSWRGEGTEAFF
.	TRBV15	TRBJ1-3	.	TGTGCCACCAGCGACGAAATGCGCTCTGGAAACACCATATATTTT	CATSDEMRSGNTIYF
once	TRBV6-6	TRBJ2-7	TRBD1	TGTGCCAGCAACCCGGGACAGTACTACGAGCAGTACTTC	CASNPGQYYEQYF
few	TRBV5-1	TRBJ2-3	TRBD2	TGCGCCAGCAGCTTGGTCCTAGCGGGGGCCCCAAACACAGATACGCAGTATTTT	CASSLVLAGAPNTDTQYF